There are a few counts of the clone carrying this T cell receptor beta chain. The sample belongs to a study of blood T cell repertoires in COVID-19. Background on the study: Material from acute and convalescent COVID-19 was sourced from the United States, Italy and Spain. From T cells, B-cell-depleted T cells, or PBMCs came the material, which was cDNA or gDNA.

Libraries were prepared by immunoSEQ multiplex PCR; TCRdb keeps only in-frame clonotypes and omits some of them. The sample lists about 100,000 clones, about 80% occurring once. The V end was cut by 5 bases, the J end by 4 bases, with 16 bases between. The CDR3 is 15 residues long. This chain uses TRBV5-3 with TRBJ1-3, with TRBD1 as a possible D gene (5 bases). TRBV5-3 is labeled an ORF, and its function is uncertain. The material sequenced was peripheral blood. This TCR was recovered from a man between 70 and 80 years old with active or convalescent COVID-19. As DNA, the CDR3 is TGTGCCAGAAGGGGGCTGGCGGCGGTGGGAAACACCATATATTTT. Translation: CARRGLAAVGNTIYF.